One and the same sample provided the 2 T cell receptor beta chains below, sequenced in a study of cytomegalovirus exposure and HLA in healthy donors. PCR amplification relied on 60 Vbeta primers (plus 13 Jbeta primers). Only in-frame clones appear in the TCRdb table, and some are missing; sequencing was by immunoSEQ multiplex PCR. There are about 150,000 clones in the sample; around 68% occur only once, and under 11% lies in the top ten. The sequenced sample consisted of PBMCs. The receptors originated from a man aged 25-40 years in good health and CMV-seropositive.

This sequence joins TRBV2 and TRBJ2-1, with D possibly being TRBD2 (5 bases). Germline-derived CDR1 and CDR2 are SNHLY and FYNNEI. Trimming removed 4 bases from V and 4 bases from J, with 14 bases in between. There are 15 residues in the CDR3. The CDR3 DNA is TGTGCCAGCAGTGTCCGGGAATCTAGGTACAATGAGCAGTTCTTC. This sequence encodes CASSVRESRYNEQFF.

The chain links TRBV7-9 to TRBJ2-5, with TRBD1 identical over 9 bases. Germline V gene lookup returns CDR1 SEHNR and CDR2 FQNEAQ (reference sequence). The CDR3 runs 14 residues. J was trimmed by 4 bases and V by 5 bases; bases with no gene match: 5. The CDR3 DNA reads as TGTGCCAGCAGCGGGACAGGGACCGGAGAGACCCAGTACTTC. Translated, it gives CASSGTGTGETQYF.